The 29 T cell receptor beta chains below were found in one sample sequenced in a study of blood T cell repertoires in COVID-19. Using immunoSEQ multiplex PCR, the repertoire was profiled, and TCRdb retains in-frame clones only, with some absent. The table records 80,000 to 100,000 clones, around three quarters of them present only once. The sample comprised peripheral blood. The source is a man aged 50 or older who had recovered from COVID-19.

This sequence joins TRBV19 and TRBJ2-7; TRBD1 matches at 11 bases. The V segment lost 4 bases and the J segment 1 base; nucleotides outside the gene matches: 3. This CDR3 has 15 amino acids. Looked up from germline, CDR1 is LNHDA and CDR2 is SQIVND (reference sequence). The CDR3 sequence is CASSNRDRGSYEQYF. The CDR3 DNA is TGTGCCAGTAGTAACCGGGACAGGGGGTCCTACGAGCAGTACTTC.

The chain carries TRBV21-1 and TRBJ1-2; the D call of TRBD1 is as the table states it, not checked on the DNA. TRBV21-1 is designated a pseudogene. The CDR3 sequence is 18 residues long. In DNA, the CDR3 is TGTGCCAGCAGCGCGCGCCGGGACAGGGTGCCCCACCACTATGGCTACACCTTC. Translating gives CASSARRDRVPHHYGYTF.

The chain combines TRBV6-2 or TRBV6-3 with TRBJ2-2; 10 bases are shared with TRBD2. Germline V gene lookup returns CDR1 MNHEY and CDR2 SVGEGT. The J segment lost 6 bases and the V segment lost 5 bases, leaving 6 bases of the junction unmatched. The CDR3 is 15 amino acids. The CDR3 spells CASSHLAGVPGELFF. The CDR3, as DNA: TGTGCCAGCAGTCATCTAGCGGGAGTCCCCGGGGAGCTGTTTTTT.

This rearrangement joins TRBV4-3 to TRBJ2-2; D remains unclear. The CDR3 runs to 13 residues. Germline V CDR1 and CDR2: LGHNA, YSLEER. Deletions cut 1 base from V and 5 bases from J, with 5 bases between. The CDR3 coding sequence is TGCGCCAGCAGCCAAGGGCAGACCGGGGAGCTGTTTTTT. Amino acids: CASSQGQTGELFF.

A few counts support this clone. CDR3 coding DNA: TGCGCCAGCAGAGGAGGGACAGGGGGTAACTATGGCTACACCTTC. This encodes CASRGGTGGNYGYTF. The chain employs TRBV4-1 and TRBJ1-2; 11 bases are shared with TRBD1. Trimming cost V 6 bases and J 1 base; bases outside gene matches: 4. Germline V CDR1 and CDR2: MGHRA, YSYEKL. CDR3 size: 15 residues.

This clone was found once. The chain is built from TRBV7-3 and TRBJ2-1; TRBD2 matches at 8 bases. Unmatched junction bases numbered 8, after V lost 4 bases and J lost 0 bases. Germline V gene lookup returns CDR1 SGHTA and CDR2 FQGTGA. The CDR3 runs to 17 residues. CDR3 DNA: TGTGCCAGCAGCTCTCGGGGGGGGCGCAGCTCCTACAATGAGCAGTTCTTC. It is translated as CASSSRGGRSSYNEQFF.

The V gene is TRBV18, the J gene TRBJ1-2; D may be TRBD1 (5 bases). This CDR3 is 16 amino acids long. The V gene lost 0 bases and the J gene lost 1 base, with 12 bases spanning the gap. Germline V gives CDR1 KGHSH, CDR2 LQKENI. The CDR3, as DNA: TGTGCCAGCTCACCACCGGTCGGGGGAGGTAACTATGGCTACACCTTC. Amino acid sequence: CASSPPVGGGNYGYTF. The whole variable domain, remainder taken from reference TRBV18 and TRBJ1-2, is NAGVMQNPRHLVRRRGQEARLRCSPMKGHSHVYWYRQLPEEGLKFMVYLQKENIIDESGMPKERFSAEFPKEGPSILRIQQVVRGDSAAYFCASSPPVGGGNYGYTFGSGTRLTVV.

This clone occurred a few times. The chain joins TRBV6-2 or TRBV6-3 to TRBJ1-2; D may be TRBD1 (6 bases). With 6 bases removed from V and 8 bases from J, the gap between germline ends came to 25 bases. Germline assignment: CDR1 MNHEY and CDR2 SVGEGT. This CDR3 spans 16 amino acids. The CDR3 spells CASSVRGALGFRGYTF. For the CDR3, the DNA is TGTGCCAGCAGCGTCCGGGGGGCGCTGGGGTTTAGGGGCTACACCTTC.

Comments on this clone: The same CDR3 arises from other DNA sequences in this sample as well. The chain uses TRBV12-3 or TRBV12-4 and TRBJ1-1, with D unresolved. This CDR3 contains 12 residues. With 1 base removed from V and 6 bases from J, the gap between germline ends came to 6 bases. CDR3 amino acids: CASSLGGAEAFF. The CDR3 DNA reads TGTGCCAGCAGTTTAGGGGGAGCTGAAGCTTTCTTT.

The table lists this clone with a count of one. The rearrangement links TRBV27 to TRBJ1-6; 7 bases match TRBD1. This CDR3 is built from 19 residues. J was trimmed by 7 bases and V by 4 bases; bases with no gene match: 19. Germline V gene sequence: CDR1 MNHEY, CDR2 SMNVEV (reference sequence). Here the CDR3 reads CASSSNRGRGNRANSPLHF. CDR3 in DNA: TGTGCCAGCAGTTCAAACAGGGGCCGCGGAAATAGGGCGAATTCACCCCTCCACTTT.

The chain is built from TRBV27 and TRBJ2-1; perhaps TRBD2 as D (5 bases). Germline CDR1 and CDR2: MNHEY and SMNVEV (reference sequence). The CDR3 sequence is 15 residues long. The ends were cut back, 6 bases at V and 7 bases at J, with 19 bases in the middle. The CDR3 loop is CASSRELLGWNEQFF. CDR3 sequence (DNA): TGTGCCAGCAGCAGAGAACTACTAGGATGGAATGAGCAGTTCTTC.

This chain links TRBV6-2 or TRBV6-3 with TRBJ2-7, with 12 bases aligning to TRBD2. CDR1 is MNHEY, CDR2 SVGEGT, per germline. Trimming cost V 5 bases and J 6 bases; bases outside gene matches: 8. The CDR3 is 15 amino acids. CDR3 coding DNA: TGTGCCAGCAGTCCGCGACTAGCGGGAGTAAGCGAGCAGTACTTC. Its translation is CASSPRLAGVSEQYF.

CDR3 DNA: TGTGCCACGACAGGGGAGAGGAATTCACCCCTCCACTTT. The encoded protein is CATTGERNSPLHF. The rearrangement joins TRBV7-2 to TRBJ1-6, with 8 bases identical to TRBD1. Germline CDR1 SGHTA, CDR2 FQGNSA. CDR3 size: 13 residues. Losses at the gene ends were 10 bases for V and 7 bases for J; bases not matched to a gene: 6. Using reference TRBV7-2 and TRBJ1-6 for the parts outside the CDR3, the full variable domain is GAGVSQSPSNKVTEKGKDVELRCDPISGHTALYWYRQSLGQGLEFLIYFQGNSAPDKSGLPSDRFSAERTGGSVSTLTIQRTQQEDSAVYLCATTGERNSPLHFGNGTRLTVT.

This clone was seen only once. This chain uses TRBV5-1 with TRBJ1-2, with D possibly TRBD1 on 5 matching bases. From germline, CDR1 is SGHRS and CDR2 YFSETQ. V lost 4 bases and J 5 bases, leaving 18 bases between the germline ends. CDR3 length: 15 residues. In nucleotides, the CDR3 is TGCGCCAGCAGCCCGGAAGGCGGGGAGGGGTATGGCTACACCTTC. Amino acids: CASSPEGGEGYGYTF.

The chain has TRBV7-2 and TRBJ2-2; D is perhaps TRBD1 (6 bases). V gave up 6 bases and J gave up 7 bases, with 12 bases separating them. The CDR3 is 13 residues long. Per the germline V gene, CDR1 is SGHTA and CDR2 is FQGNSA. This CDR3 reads CASRPGQHGELFF. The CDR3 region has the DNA TGTGCCAGCAGGCCTGGACAGCACGGGGAGCTGTTTTTT.

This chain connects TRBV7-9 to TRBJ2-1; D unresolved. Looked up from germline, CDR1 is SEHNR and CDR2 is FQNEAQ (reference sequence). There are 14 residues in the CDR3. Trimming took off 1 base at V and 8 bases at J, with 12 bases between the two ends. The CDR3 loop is CASSLVRLPYEQFF. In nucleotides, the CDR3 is TGTGCCAGCAGCTTAGTGAGGCTGCCCTATGAGCAGTTCTTC.

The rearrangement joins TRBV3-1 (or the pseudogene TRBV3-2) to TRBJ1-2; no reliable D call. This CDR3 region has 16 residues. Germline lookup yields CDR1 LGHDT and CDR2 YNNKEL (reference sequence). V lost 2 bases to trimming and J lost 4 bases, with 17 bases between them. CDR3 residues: CASSQRLPEGTYGYTF. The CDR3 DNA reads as TGTGCCAGCAGCCAAAGGCTTCCCGAGGGAACCTATGGCTACACCTTC.

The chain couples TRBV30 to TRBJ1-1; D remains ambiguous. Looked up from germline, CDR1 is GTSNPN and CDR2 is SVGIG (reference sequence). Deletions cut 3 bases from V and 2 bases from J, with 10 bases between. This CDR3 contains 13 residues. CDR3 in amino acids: CAWSFRTNTEAFF. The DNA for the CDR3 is TGTGCCTGGAGCTTTCGTACTAACACTGAAGCTTTCTTT.

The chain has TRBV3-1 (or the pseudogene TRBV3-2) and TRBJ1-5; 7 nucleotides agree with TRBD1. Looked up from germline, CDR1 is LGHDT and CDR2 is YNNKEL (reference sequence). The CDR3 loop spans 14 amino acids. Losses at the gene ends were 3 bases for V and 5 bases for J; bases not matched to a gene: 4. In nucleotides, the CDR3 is TGTGCCAGCAGCCAGAGCAGGGGGGATCAGCCCCAGCATTTT. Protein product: CASSQSRGDQPQHF.

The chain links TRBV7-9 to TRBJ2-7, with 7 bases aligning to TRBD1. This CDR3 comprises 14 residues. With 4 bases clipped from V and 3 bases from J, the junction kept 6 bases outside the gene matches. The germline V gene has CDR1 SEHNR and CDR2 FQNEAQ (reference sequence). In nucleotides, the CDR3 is TGTGCCAGCAGCTATGACAGGGCAAACTACGAGCAGTACTTC. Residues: CASSYDRANYEQYF.

This CDR3 reads CASRATGQLGAFF. In DNA form, the CDR3 reads TGTGCCAGCAGGGCGACAGGGCAATTGGGGGCTTTCTTT. The chain employs TRBV6-5 and TRBJ1-1; 7 positions match TRBD1. Per germline, CDR1 MNHEY and CDR2 SVGAGI. V gave up 6 bases and J gave up 11 bases; unmatched junction bases: 12. The CDR3 totals 13 residues.

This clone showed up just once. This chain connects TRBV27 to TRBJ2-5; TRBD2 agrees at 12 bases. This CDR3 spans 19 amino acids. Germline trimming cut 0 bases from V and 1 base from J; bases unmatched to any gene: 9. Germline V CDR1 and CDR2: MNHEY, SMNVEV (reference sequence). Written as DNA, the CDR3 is TGTGCCAGCAGTTTATCGCCCGTACTAGCGGGGGGTAGCCAAGAGACCCAGTACTTC. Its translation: CASSLSPVLAGGSQETQYF.

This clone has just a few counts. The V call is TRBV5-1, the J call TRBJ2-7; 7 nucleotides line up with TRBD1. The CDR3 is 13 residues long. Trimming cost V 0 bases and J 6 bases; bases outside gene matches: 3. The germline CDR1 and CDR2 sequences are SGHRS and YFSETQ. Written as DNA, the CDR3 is TGCGCCAGCAGCTTGGTGCCAGGGGGCGAGCAGTACTTC. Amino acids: CASSLVPGGEQYF.

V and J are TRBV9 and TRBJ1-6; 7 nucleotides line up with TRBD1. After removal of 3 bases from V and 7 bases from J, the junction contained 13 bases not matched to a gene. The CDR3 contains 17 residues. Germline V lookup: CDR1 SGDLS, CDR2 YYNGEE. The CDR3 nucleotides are TGTGCCAGCAGCGCCCTCGAAGAGGGACAGCCGAATTCACCCCTCCACTTT. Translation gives CASSALEEGQPNSPLHF.

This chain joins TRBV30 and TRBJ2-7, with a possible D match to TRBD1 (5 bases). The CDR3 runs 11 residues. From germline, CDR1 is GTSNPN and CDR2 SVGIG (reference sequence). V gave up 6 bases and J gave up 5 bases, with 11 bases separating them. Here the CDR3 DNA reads TGTGCCTGTGGTGGGGCCCACGAGCAGTACTTC. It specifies CACGGAHEQYF.

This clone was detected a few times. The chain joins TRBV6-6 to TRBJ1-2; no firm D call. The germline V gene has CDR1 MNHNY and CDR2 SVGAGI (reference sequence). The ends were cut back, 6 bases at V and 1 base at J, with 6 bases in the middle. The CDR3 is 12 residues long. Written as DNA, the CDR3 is TGTGCCAGCAGCCCGGGTAACTATGGCTACACCTTC. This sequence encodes CASSPGNYGYTF.

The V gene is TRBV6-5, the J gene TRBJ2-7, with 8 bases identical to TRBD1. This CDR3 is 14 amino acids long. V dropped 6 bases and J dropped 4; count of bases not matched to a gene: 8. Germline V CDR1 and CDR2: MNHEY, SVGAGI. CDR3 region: CASSRGQGYYEQYF. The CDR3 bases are TGTGCCAGCAGCCGTGGACAGGGATATTACGAGCAGTACTTC.

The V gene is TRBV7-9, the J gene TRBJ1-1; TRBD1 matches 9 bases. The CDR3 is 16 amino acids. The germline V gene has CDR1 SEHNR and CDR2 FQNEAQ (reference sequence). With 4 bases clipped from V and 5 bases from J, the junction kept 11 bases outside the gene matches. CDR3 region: CASSSVRGTGKTEAFF. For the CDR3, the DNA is TGTGCCAGCAGCTCCGTAAGAGGGACAGGGAAGACTGAAGCTTTCTTT.

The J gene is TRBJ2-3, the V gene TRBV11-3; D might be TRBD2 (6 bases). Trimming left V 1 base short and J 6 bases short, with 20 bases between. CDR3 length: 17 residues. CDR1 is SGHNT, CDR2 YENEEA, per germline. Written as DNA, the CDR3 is TGTGCCAGCAGCTTAGCTCGCGGGACCAACATCAAGGATACGCAGTATTTT. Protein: CASSLARGTNIKDTQYF. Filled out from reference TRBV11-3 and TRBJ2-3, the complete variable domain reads EAGVVQSPRYKIIEKKQPVAFWCNPISGHNTLYWYLQNLGQGPELLIRYENEEAVDDSQLPKDRFSAERLKGVDSTLKIQPAELGDSAVYLCASSLARGTNIKDTQYFGPGTRLTVL.